Below, 21 T cell receptor beta chains from the same sample are listed, as sequenced in a study of cytomegalovirus exposure and HLA in healthy donors (dated by TCRdb to the late 2010s). Receptor libraries were prepared by the immunoSEQ multiplex PCR assay. This immuneACCESS table, as held by TCRdb, lists in-frame sequences with V and J called but not all clones. Of the missing ones, under half trace to an unresolved V gene in checked studies; the others have no known cause. The sample table contains 150,000 to 200,000 clones; only one count was recorded for 75% to 90% of them. The ten largest clonotypes hold approximately 2.2% of the sample. The specimen sequenced was PBMCs. The origin of the receptors is a woman aged 18-29 years in good health and CMV-seronegative.

The count of this clone is one. The gene calls are TRBV6-5 and TRBJ2-1, with a possible D match to TRBD1 (5 bases). Trimming pared 5 bases from V and 9 bases from J, leaving 17 bases between. CDR3 length: 14 residues. Per germline, CDR1 MNHEY and CDR2 SVGAGI. Here the CDR3 DNA reads TGTGCCAGCAGTCCGTTAAGGGGCCCCCTTGAGCAGTTCTTC. This sequence encodes CASSPLRGPLEQFF.

This rearrangement joins TRBV7-9 to TRBJ1-4; TRBD1 might be the D (5 bases). Trimming took 8 bases from V and 13 from J, leaving 20 bases between them. Germline CDR1 is SEHNR and CDR2 is FQNEAQ (reference sequence). The CDR3 is 13 residues long. The CDR3 is CASSDSPNVLLFF. The CDR3 bases are TGTGCCAGCTCAGACAGCCCTAATGTATTACTGTTTTTT.

This chain connects TRBV10-2 to TRBJ2-3, with D maybe TRBD2 (6 bases). Trimming shortened V by 8 bases and J by 7 bases, and 25 bases separated the two germline ends. CDR1 and CDR2 (germline): WSHSY, SAAADI. The CDR3 has 16 residues. The CDR3 coding sequence is TGCGCCAGCTCTCGATCTGGTGGGGACGGGAGAAATACGCAGTATTTT. This gives the protein CASSRSGGDGRNTQYF.

This chain uses TRBV5-1 with TRBJ1-4; D is unclear. The CDR3 is 16 amino acids. Trimming shortened V by 4 bases and J by 0 bases, and 13 bases separated the two germline ends. Germline CDR1 and CDR2: SGHRS and YFSETQ. The CDR3 DNA reads as TGCGCCAGCAGCCCCGGTGGGAGGGCAACTAATGAAAAACTGTTTTTT. Amino acids: CASSPGGRATNEKLFF.

The V gene is TRBV7-9, the J gene TRBJ2-1; 8 bases are a match to TRBD2. The CDR3 spans 16 residues. The germline V gene has CDR1 SEHNR and CDR2 FQNEAQ (reference sequence). Trimming at V came to 0 bases and at J to 2 bases, leaving 3 bases not matched to a gene. The CDR3 loop is CASSLAGGGPYNEQFF. DNA of the CDR3: TGTGCCAGCAGCTTAGCGGGCGGGGGGCCCTACAATGAGCAGTTCTTC.

Only one count was recorded for this clone. This chain joins TRBV7-8 and TRBJ1-2; 7 nucleotides align to TRBD1. V shed 5 bases and J 7 bases; nucleotides not matched to a gene: 7. In germline, CDR1 is SGHVS, CDR2 FQNEAQ. The CDR3 consists of 13 residues. The CDR3 coding sequence is TGTGCCAGCAGCATTGAAGGGGGCGTTGGCTACACCTTC. Translating gives CASSIEGGVGYTF.

V and J are TRBV13 and TRBJ1-2; 10 bases are a match to TRBD1. CDR3 size: 19 residues. The germline V gene encodes CDR1 PRHDT and CDR2 FYEKMQ (reference sequence). The ends lost 5 bases at V and 2 bases at J; junction bases unmatched: 17. The CDR3 spells CASSQVFGDRGVENYGYTF. The CDR3, as DNA: TGTGCCAGCAGCCAAGTATTTGGGGACAGGGGAGTAGAGAACTATGGCTACACCTTC.

This clone occurred a few times. The chain couples TRBV30 to TRBJ1-4; D not certain. The CDR3 runs to 13 residues. Trimming shortened V by 3 bases and J by 8 bases, and 13 bases separated the two germline ends. Germline V gene data show CDR1 as GTSNPN and CDR2 as SVGIG (reference sequence). DNA of the CDR3: TGTGCCTGGAGGGGCGACGTAAGGGAAAAACTGTTTTTT. Encoded protein: CAWRGDVREKLFF. Full variable domain (remainder filled in from reference TRBV30 and TRBJ1-4): SQTIHQWPATLVQPVGSPLSLECTVEGTSNPNLYWYRQAAGRGLQLLFYSVGIGQISSEVPQNLSASRPQDRQFILSSKKLLLSDSGFYLCAWRGDVREKLFFGSGTQLSVL.

A remark on this clone: Different DNA sequences within this sample yield the same CDR3. The chain has TRBV7-2 and TRBJ2-3; TRBD2 matches 11 bases. Germline V gene data show CDR1 as SGHTA and CDR2 as FQGNSA. The ends lost 2 bases at V and 4 bases at J; junction bases unmatched: 2. The CDR3 is made up of 15 amino acids. CDR3 amino acids: CASSLLAGGADTQYF. The CDR3 region has the DNA TGTGCCAGCAGCTTACTAGCGGGAGGCGCAGATACGCAGTATTTT.

The V gene is TRBV4-1, the J gene TRBJ2-1; 10 bases are a match to TRBD1. This CDR3 has 14 residues. V lost 5 bases, J lost 5 bases, and 3 bases stayed unmatched. Looked up from germline, CDR1 is MGHRA and CDR2 is YSYEKL. CDR3 protein: CASSMGQGNNEQFF. CDR3 bases: TGCGCCAGCAGCATGGGACAGGGGAACAATGAGCAGTTCTTC.

The J gene is TRBJ2-1, the V gene TRBV13, with TRBD2 matching over 12 bases. This CDR3 has 16 amino acids. V trimming: 6 bases; J trimming: 1 base; junction bases outside the gene matches: 4. Per the germline V gene, CDR1 is PRHDT and CDR2 is FYEKMQ (reference sequence). CDR3 region: CASRPLAGGSYNEQFF. The CDR3 nucleotides are TGTGCCAGCAGGCCTCTAGCGGGAGGGTCCTACAATGAGCAGTTCTTC.

The rearrangement uses TRBV7-9 and TRBJ2-5, with D hard to call. Germline loops: CDR1 SEHNR, CDR2 FQNEAQ (reference sequence). The V and J ends lost 2 bases and 4 bases respectively, with 14 bases between them. The CDR3 is 15 amino acids. The CDR3 loop is CASSLTDSWRETQYF. The CDR3 bases are TGTGCCAGCAGCTTAACAGATAGTTGGCGAGAGACCCAGTACTTC. The full variable domain, in which reference TRBV7-9 and TRBJ2-5 provide the parts outside the CDR3, is DTGVSQNPRHKITKRGQNVTFRCDPISEHNRLYWYRQTLGQGPEFLTYFQNEAQLEKSRLLSDRFSAERPKGSFSTLEIQRTEQGDSAMYLCASSLTDSWRETQYFGPGTRLLVL.

The chain recombines TRBV4-1 with TRBJ2-1, with D perhaps matching TRBD2 (5 bases). Germline V gene data show CDR1 as MGHRA and CDR2 as YSYEKL. The CDR3 length is 16 residues. The ends were cut back, 0 bases at V and 10 bases at J, with 19 bases in the middle. The CDR3 protein is CASSQDGSGKRGEQFF. The CDR3 nucleotides read TGCGCCAGCAGCCAAGATGGGTCTGGCAAACGAGGGGAGCAGTTCTTC.

The chain uses TRBV10-3 and TRBJ1-3; TRBD1 matches at 8 bases. The CDR3 has 16 residues. Germline V gene lookup returns CDR1 ENHRY and CDR2 SYGVKD. V lost 1 base, J lost 4 bases, and 6 bases stayed unmatched. The CDR3 here is CAISEYWTGHGNTIYF. DNA for the CDR3: TGTGCCATCAGTGAGTACTGGACAGGGCACGGAAACACCATATATTTT.

The chain has TRBV5-4 and TRBJ2-1, with TRBD2 matching over 7 bases. The CDR3 runs to 15 residues. Trimming at V came to 3 bases and at J to 0 bases, leaving 3 bases not matched to a gene. The germline gives CDR1 SGHNT, CDR2 YYREEE (reference sequence). The CDR3 coding sequence is TGTGCCAGCAGCTCCGGACTAGACTCCTACAATGAGCAGTTCTTC. Translated, it gives CASSSGLDSYNEQFF.

This chain joins TRBV7-9 and TRBJ2-7; 7 bases match TRBD1. The CDR3 consists of 12 residues. In germline, CDR1 is SEHNR, CDR2 FQNEAQ (reference sequence). The V gene end was trimmed by 4 bases and the J gene end by 9 bases; junction bases not matched to a gene: 6. For the CDR3, the DNA is TGTGCCAGCAGCTATCCGGGACAGAGGCAGTACTTC. The encoded protein is CASSYPGQRQYF.

V usage is TRBV30 and J usage is TRBJ1-2; a possible D gene is TRBD1 (5 bases). The germline CDR1 and CDR2 sequences are GTSNPN and SVGIG (reference sequence). The CDR3 has 13 amino acids. Between the trimmed V and J ends, which lost 3 bases and 4 bases, there was a span of 12 bases. CDR3 protein: CAWRPGTTYGYTF. CDR3 in DNA: TGTGCCTGGAGACCCGGGACTACCTATGGCTACACCTTC.

This rearrangement joins TRBV4-3 to TRBJ1-1; D unresolved. Germline V CDR1 and CDR2: LGHNA, YSLEER. The CDR3 is 14 amino acids. V shed 4 bases and J shed 5 bases, with 14 bases lying between them. The CDR3 DNA reads TGCGCCAGCAGCCCATACCTGGGCCATACTGAAGCTTTCTTT. Amino acids: CASSPYLGHTEAFF.

This sequence joins TRBV15 and TRBJ2-7; 9 positions match TRBD1. The length of the CDR3 is 15 residues. With V trimmed by 6 bases and J by 3 bases, 9 bases remained unmatched. Germline loops: CDR1 LNHNV, CDR2 YYDKDF (reference sequence). The CDR3 DNA reads as TGTGCCACCAGAGATATGGGACAGGGAGGCTACGAGCAGTACTTC. This gives the protein CATRDMGQGGYEQYF.

This rearrangement joins TRBV30 to TRBJ2-5; 9 bases agree with TRBD1. This CDR3 comprises 15 residues. Germline V gene sequence: CDR1 GTSNPN, CDR2 SVGIG (reference sequence). The J segment lost 5 bases and the V segment lost 3 bases, leaving 10 bases of the junction unmatched. The CDR3 DNA follows: TGTGCCTGGAGCCGCCGGGACAGGGTTGTGGAGACCCAGTACTTC. This encodes CAWSRRDRVVETQYF.

This clone is a singleton in its sample. V is TRBV20-1 and J is TRBJ2-7; unclear D gene. The CDR3 is 11 amino acids. V lost 4 bases to trimming and J lost 6 bases, with 10 bases between them. Germline CDR1 is DFQATT and CDR2 is SNEGSKA (reference sequence). DNA for the CDR3: TGCAGTGCTACGGATACAGCCGAGCAGTACTTC. It is translated as CSATDTAEQYF.